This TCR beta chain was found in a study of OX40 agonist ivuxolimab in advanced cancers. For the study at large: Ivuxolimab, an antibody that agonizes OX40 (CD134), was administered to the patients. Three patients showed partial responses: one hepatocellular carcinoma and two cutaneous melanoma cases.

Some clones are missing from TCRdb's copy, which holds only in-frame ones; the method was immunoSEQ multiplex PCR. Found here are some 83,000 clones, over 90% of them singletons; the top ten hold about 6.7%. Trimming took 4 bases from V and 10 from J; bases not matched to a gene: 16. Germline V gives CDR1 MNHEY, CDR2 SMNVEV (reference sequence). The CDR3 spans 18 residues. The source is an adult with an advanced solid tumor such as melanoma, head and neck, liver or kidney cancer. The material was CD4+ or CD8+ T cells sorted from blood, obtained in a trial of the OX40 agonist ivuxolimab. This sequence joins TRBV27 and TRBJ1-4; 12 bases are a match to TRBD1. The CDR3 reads CASSSIELTGTGGGKLFF. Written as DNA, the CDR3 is TGTGCCAGCAGTTCAATTGAGTTGACCGGGACAGGGGGCGGAAAACTGTTTTTT.